This is a list of T cell receptor beta chains from one sample in a study of graft-versus-host responses after intestinal transplantation. Profiling relied on immunoSEQ multiplex PCR, and the TCRdb table lists in-frame clones only, not all of them. Here the sample spans about 14,000 clones, around 29% being singletons. The source was alloreactive CD4+ T cells from a mixed lymphocyte reaction culture, collected before intestinal transplant. The receptors were gathered from a human patient who received an intestinal transplant. The CDR3 runs from the conserved cysteine through the conserved F or W. A D gene is named only where the DNA matches it firmly. Clone sizes are given selectively: once, few, many, or a class where the clone is expanded.

abundance	j_gene	v_gene	d_gene	CDR3aa	CDR3nt
.	TRBJ2-3	TRBV5-4	.	CASSPLGGGIDTQYF	TGTGCCAGCAGCCCCCTAGGTGGCGGGATAGATACGCAGTATTTT
few	TRBJ2-7	TRBV4-2	TRBD2	CASSLASGGAYEQYF	TGTGCCAGCAGCTTAGCTAGCGGGGGAGCCTACGAGCAGTACTTC
.	TRBJ2-7	TRBV11-2	TRBD2	CASSLVSGRALYEQYF	TGTGCCAGCAGCTTAGTCTCTGGGAGGGCTCTGTACGAGCAGTACTTC
.	TRBJ2-7	TRBV9	TRBD1	CASSVSTGGALYEQYF	TGTGCCAGCAGCGTAAGCACAGGGGGTGCCCTTTACGAGCAGTACTTC
few	TRBJ1-4	TRBV28	TRBD1	CASSPDRGPFSLNEKLFF	TGTGCCAGCAGTCCCGACAGGGGTCCCTTTAGCCTAAATGAAAAACTGTTTTTT
few	TRBJ2-5	TRBV5-1	.	CASSLGQETQYF	TGCGCCAGCAGCTTGGGACAAGAGACCCAGTACTTC
few	TRBJ1-3	TRBV15	.	CATSDRASNTIYF	TGTGCCACCAGCGACCGGGCCTCGAACACCATATATTTT
medium-sized	TRBJ2-1	TRBV2	.	CASSGYRVGEQFF	TGTGCCAGCAGTGGTTACAGGGTAGGTGAGCAGTTCTTC
.	TRBJ1-6	TRBV5-6	.	CASSSGGRGSPLHF	TGTGCCAGCAGCTCGGGGGGCCGGGGTTCACCCCTCCACTTT
.	TRBJ1-5	TRBV21-1	.	CASSQPQHF	TGTGCCAGCAGTCAGCCCCAGCATTTT
.	TRBJ2-1	TRBV7-7	.	CASSFAGHREQFF	TGTGCTAGCAGCTTCGCGGGACATCGTGAGCAGTTCTTC
.	TRBJ1-3	TRBV4-1	.	CASSQEGPGLRNTIYF	TGCGCCAGCAGCCAAGAAGGACCGGGACTGCGAAACACCATATATTTT
.	TRBJ2-5	TRBV25-1	.	CASSRTGQETQYF	TGTGCCAGCAGTCGGACGGGACAAGAGACCCAGTACTTC
.	TRBJ2-2	TRBV4-2	.	CASSQDSGYTGELFF	TGTGCCAGCAGCCAAGATAGTGGGTACACCGGGGAGCTGTTTTTT
.	TRBJ2-2	TRBV2	.	CASIFRIPGELFF	TGTGCCAGCATCTTCCGGATCCCCGGGGAGCTGTTTTTT
medium-sized	TRBJ1-5	TRBV28	.	CASSPRRPAGNQPQHF	TGTGCCAGCAGTCCCCGACGGCCGGCGGGCAATCAGCCCCAGCATTTT
.	TRBJ1-2	TRBV21-1	.	CASRHRSYGYTF	TGTGCCAGCAGGCACAGAAGTTATGGCTACACCTTC
.	TRBJ2-5	TRBV11-3	.	CASSSAGTQYF	TGTGCCAGCAGCTCGGCCGGGACCCAGTACTTC
few	TRBJ1-4	TRBV28	TRBD1	CASSLYRGREKLFF	TGTGCCAGCAGTTTATACAGGGGACGGGAAAAACTGTTTTTT
few	TRBJ2-3	TRBV30	.	CAWSGLTDTQYF	TGTGCCTGGAGTGGTCTGACAGATACGCAGTATTTT
once	TRBJ1-2	TRBV28	.	CASSSGGASGTVYGYTF	TGTGCCAGCAGTAGCGGTGGGGCCTCCGGGACGGTCTATGGCTACACCTTC
.	TRBJ2-3	TRBV11-3	TRBD2	CASSSGTSGSDTQYF	TGTGCCAGCAGCTCTGGGACTAGCGGGTCAGATACGCAGTATTTT
few	TRBJ1-5	TRBV5-8	.	CASIRPGGLNQPQHF	TGTGCCAGCATCCGGCCGGGGGGTCTAAATCAGCCCCAGCATTTT
.	TRBJ2-3	TRBV29-1	TRBD2	CSVEGGRGGRDTQYF	TGCAGCGTTGAAGGCGGGAGGGGTGGGAGAGATACGCAGTATTTT
.	TRBJ2-6	TRBV6-5	.	CASSSQFSGANVLTF	TGTGCCAGCAGTTCACAATTCTCTGGGGCCAACGTCCTGACTTTC
few	TRBJ2-5	TRBV6-4	TRBD2	CASSEVGSGALETQYF	TGTGCCAGCAGTGAGGTAGGTAGCGGGGCCTTGGAGACCCAGTACTTC
few	TRBJ2-4	TRBV6-6	.	CASSYSSGLKNIQYF	TGTGCCAGCAGTTACTCCTCCGGGTTGAAAAACATTCAGTACTTC
.	TRBJ2-7	TRBV18	TRBD1	CASSPLPRRGTGSSYEQYF	TGTGCCAGCTCACCACTACCACGCCGCGGGACAGGGTCATCCTACGAGCAGTACTTC
medium-sized	TRBJ2-5	TRBV18	.	CASSPLGGQETQYF	TGTGCCAGCTCCCCCTTGGGGGGCCAAGAGACCCAGTACTTC
.	TRBJ2-2	TRBV6-6	.	CASSSISWGELFF	TGTGCCAGCAGTTCGATCTCCTGGGGGGAGCTGTTTTTT
few	TRBJ1-5	TRBV7-3	TRBD1	CASSLKWQGGNQPQHF	TGTGCCAGCAGCTTAAAATGGCAGGGGGGCAATCAGCCCCAGCATTTT
.	TRBJ2-5	TRBV18	.	CATASRETQYF	TGTGCCACCGCCTCTCGAGAGACCCAGTACTTC
.	TRBJ2-3	TRBV5-4	TRBD2	CASSILGASGRGHTQYF	TGTGCCAGCAGCATCCTGGGGGCTAGCGGGAGGGGTCATACGCAGTATTTT
.	TRBJ2-5	TRBV6-1	.	CASSLDRELQETQYF	TGTGCCAGCAGTCTCGACCGGGAGCTACAAGAGACCCAGTACTTC
medium-sized	TRBJ1-2	TRBV7-9	TRBD1	CASSLSGTAISGGYTF	TGTGCCAGCAGCTTGTCTGGGACAGCGATTTCGGGTGGCTACACCTTC
few	TRBJ2-2	TRBV4-3	TRBD1	CASSQKRTGRGGELFF	TGCGCCAGCAGCCAGAAAAGGACAGGGCGTGGCGGGGAGCTGTTTTTT
.	TRBJ1-2	TRBV6-1	TRBD1	CTSSPGQGAYGYTF	TGTACCAGCAGTCCAGGACAGGGTGCCTATGGCTACACTTTC
few	TRBJ2-1	TRBV28	.	CASNPANSGEQFF	TGTGCCAGCAACCCGGCGAATAGCGGTGAGCAGTTCTTC
.	TRBJ1-1	TRBV23-1	.	CARGGPMNTEAFF	TGCGCCAGGGGGGGTCCTATGAACACTGAAGCTTTCTTT
few	TRBJ1-6	TRBV11-2	.	CASRIRGNSPLHF	TGTGCCAGCAGAATACGGGGTAATTCACCCCTCCACTTT
.	TRBJ1-6	TRBV7-3	TRBD1	CASSSQRPRGLYNSPLHF	TGTGCCAGCAGCTCCCAAAGACCCAGGGGGCTTTACAATTCACCCCTCCACTTT
few	TRBJ1-5	TRBV25-1	TRBD1	CASSGGQGWNQPQHF	TGTGCCAGCAGTGGCGGACAGGGTTGGAATCAGCCCCAGCATTTT
few	TRBJ2-7	TRBV4-2	TRBD2	CASSQDSGGGVYEQYF	TGTGCCAGCAGCCAAGATTCCGGCGGGGGGGTCTACGAGCAGTACTTC
once	TRBJ2-1	TRBV11-2	TRBD2	CASSLDPSGRFNEQFF	TGTGCCAGCAGCTTAGACCCTAGCGGGAGATTTAATGAGCAGTTCTTC
.	TRBJ1-3	TRBV9	.	CASSVDSQTGNTIYF	TGTGCCAGCAGCGTAGACTCCCAAACTGGAAACACCATATATTTT
medium-sized	TRBJ2-2	TRBV5-1	.	CASSPREAGELFF	TGCGCCAGCAGCCCAAGGGAGGCCGGGGAGCTGTTTTTT
few	TRBJ2-5	TRBV28	TRBD2	CASSSSGRGGTQYF	TGTGCCAGCAGTTCTAGCGGGAGGGGGGGGACCCAGTACTTC
many	TRBJ2-3	TRBV6-5	TRBD2	CASSYSLRGTDTQYF	TGTGCCAGCAGTTACTCGTTGCGGGGGACAGATACGCAGTATTTT
.	TRBJ2-6	TRBV19	.	CASSIGAAGANVLTF	TGTGCCAGTAGTATAGGGGCAGCTGGGGCCAACGTCCTGACTTTC
.	TRBJ2-7	TRBV6-5	.	CASNEGISQYF	TGTGCCAGCAACGAGGGGATTTCGCAGTACTTC
few	TRBJ2-1	TRBV5-1	.	CASSLEGRNEQFF	TGCGCCAGCAGCTTGGAAGGGCGTAATGAGCAGTTCTTC
.	TRBJ1-2	TRBV6-1	.	CASSLTSNYGYTF	TGTGCCAGCAGTCTAACCAGTAACTATGGCTACACCTTC
few	TRBJ2-5	TRBV4-3	TRBD1	CASSDREETQYF	TGCGCCAGCAGCGACAGGGAAGAGACCCAGTACTTC
.	TRBJ2-7	TRBV6-1	.	CASREPGSYEQYF	TGTGCCAGCAGAGAACCAGGCTCCTACGAGCAGTACTTC
.	TRBJ2-4	TRBV10-1	TRBD1	CASSESRWGQLLAKNIQYF	TGCGCCAGCAGTGAGTCAAGGTGGGGACAGCTACTAGCCAAAAACATTCAGTACTTC
once	TRBJ2-2	TRBV27	TRBD1	CASTMSPGGTGELFF	TGTGCCAGCACGATGAGTCCAGGGGGTACCGGGGAGCTGTTTTTT
.	TRBJ2-7	TRBV5-6	TRBD2	CASSFPRLAGVDEQYF	TGTGCCAGCAGCTTTCCCCGACTAGCGGGAGTCGACGAGCAGTACTTC
few	TRBJ1-5	TRBV6-1	TRBD1	CASSSQGAGNQPQHF	TGTGCCAGCAGTTCACAGGGGGCAGGCAATCAGCCCCAGCATTTT
once	TRBJ2-7	TRBV28	.	CASSGPGPLVEQYF	TGTGCCAGCAGCGGACCGGGCCCGCTGGTCGAGCAGTACTTC